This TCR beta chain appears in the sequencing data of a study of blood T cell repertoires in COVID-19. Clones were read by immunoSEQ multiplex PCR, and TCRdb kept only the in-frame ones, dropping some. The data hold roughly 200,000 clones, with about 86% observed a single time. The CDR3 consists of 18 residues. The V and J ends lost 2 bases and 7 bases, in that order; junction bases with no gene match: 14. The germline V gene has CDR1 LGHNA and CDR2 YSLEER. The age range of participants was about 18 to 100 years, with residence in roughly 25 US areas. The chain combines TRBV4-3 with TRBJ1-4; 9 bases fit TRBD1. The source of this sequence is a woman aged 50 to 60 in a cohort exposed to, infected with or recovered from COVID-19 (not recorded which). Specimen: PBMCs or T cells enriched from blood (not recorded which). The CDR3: CASSQYYRGRRKGEKLFF. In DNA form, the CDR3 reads TGCGCCAGCAGCCAATACTACAGGGGGCGCAGAAAGGGTGAAAAACTGTTTTTT.